These T cell receptor beta chains were read from a single sample in a study of OX40 agonist ivuxolimab in advanced cancers. Using immunoSEQ multiplex PCR, the repertoire was profiled, and TCRdb retains in-frame clones only, with some absent. Among about 40,000 clones listed, about 91% were seen once. The starting material was CD4+ or CD8+ T cells sorted from blood, obtained in a trial of the OX40 agonist ivuxolimab. The origin of the receptors is an adult with an advanced solid tumor such as melanoma, head and neck, liver or kidney cancer. The CDR3 runs from the conserved cysteine through the conserved F or W. Fields, in order: J gene, clone size, V gene, CDR3 protein. Size is omitted from some rows. Given values are once, few, many or a class for expanded clones.

J gene: TRBJ2-6; clone size: .; V gene: TRBV10-1; CDR3 protein: CASNEPFGTGSGANVLTF
J gene: TRBJ1-3; clone size: .; V gene: TRBV28; CDR3 protein: CASTPGEGGNTIYF
J gene: TRBJ2-4; clone size: once; V gene: TRBV28; CDR3 protein: CASSSSGLLAKNIQYF
J gene: TRBJ1-1; clone size: .; V gene: TRBV6-5; CDR3 protein: CASSYWDDTEAFF
J gene: TRBJ2-1; clone size: .; V gene: TRBV7-9; CDR3 protein: CASSKREGHNEQFF
J gene: TRBJ2-7; clone size: .; V gene: TRBV7-9; CDR3 protein: CASSAHRDIPSYEQYF
J gene: TRBJ1-4; clone size: .; V gene: TRBV30; CDR3 protein: CAWSVQLGLREKLFF
J gene: TRBJ1-1; clone size: many; V gene: TRBV25-1; CDR3 protein: CASSYSTEAFF
J gene: TRBJ2-3; clone size: .; V gene: TRBV28; CDR3 protein: CASSSDRDTQYF
J gene: TRBJ2-3; clone size: .; V gene: TRBV27; CDR3 protein: CASSPLMASGGTDTQYF
J gene: TRBJ1-1; clone size: .; V gene: TRBV10-1; CDR3 protein: CASSENSYGTEAFF
J gene: TRBJ2-7; clone size: .; V gene: TRBV28; CDR3 protein: CASSFNRGIMEQYF
J gene: TRBJ2-3; clone size: .; V gene: TRBV7-6; CDR3 protein: CASSLGLAGADTQYF
J gene: TRBJ2-1; clone size: .; V gene: TRBV7-8; CDR3 protein: CASSLVHRNDNEQFF
J gene: TRBJ2-1; clone size: .; V gene: TRBV19; CDR3 protein: CASSGGTGIYNEQFF
J gene: TRBJ2-7; clone size: .; V gene: TRBV5-4; CDR3 protein: CASSLREENYEQYF
J gene: TRBJ1-1; clone size: .; V gene: TRBV4-1; CDR3 protein: CASSHRNVHTEAFF
J gene: TRBJ2-7; clone size: .; V gene: TRBV18; CDR3 protein: CASSPTDSYEQYF
J gene: TRBJ2-7; clone size: .; V gene: TRBV6-1; CDR3 protein: CAHGRGEAYEQYF
J gene: TRBJ2-6; clone size: .; V gene: TRBV5-1; CDR3 protein: CASSLAGGSGANVLTF
J gene: TRBJ1-4; clone size: .; V gene: TRBV5-1; CDR3 protein: CASSFNAPGQGEKLFF
J gene: TRBJ1-4; clone size: .; V gene: TRBV27; CDR3 protein: CASSLGTGREKLFF
J gene: TRBJ2-1; clone size: .; V gene: TRBV7-6; CDR3 protein: CASSFQINEQFF
J gene: TRBJ2-7; clone size: .; V gene: TRBV29-1; CDR3 protein: CSGGVGQVSYEQYF
J gene: TRBJ1-1; clone size: medium-sized; V gene: TRBV4-1; CDR3 protein: CASSQESLNTEAFF
J gene: TRBJ2-2; clone size: .; V gene: TRBV5-6; CDR3 protein: CASSLLDTGELFF
J gene: TRBJ1-5; clone size: .; V gene: TRBV10-2; CDR3 protein: CASSETDKYQPQHF
J gene: TRBJ2-5; clone size: .; V gene: TRBV5-1; CDR3 protein: CASSLAGAVRETQYF
J gene: TRBJ2-2; clone size: once; V gene: TRBV11-2; CDR3 protein: CASSLLGLAGDTGELFF
J gene: TRBJ1-2; clone size: .; V gene: TRBV13; CDR3 protein: CASKFWGGQGRNYGYTF
J gene: TRBJ2-2; clone size: .; V gene: TRBV27; CDR3 protein: CASSFAGTGGAGELFF
J gene: TRBJ2-7; clone size: .; V gene: TRBV28; CDR3 protein: CASSFRTGDPLEQYF
J gene: TRBJ2-3; clone size: few; V gene: TRBV2; CDR3 protein: CASSESTTEGRDTQYF
J gene: TRBJ2-7; clone size: .; V gene: TRBV28; CDR3 protein: CASSTRASPSYEQYF
J gene: TRBJ2-5; clone size: .; V gene: TRBV28; CDR3 protein: CASSLGPPGTQYF
J gene: TRBJ1-5; clone size: .; V gene: TRBV19; CDR3 protein: CASSIGTGYQPQHF
J gene: TRBJ2-7; clone size: .; V gene: TRBV6-5; CDR3 protein: CATNRYEQYF
J gene: TRBJ2-1; clone size: .; V gene: TRBV28; CDR3 protein: CASSSTDTEQFF
J gene: TRBJ2-2; clone size: .; V gene: TRBV9; CDR3 protein: CASSAFRTSLTGELFF
J gene: TRBJ2-2; clone size: .; V gene: TRBV9; CDR3 protein: CASSVAISGRNTGELFF